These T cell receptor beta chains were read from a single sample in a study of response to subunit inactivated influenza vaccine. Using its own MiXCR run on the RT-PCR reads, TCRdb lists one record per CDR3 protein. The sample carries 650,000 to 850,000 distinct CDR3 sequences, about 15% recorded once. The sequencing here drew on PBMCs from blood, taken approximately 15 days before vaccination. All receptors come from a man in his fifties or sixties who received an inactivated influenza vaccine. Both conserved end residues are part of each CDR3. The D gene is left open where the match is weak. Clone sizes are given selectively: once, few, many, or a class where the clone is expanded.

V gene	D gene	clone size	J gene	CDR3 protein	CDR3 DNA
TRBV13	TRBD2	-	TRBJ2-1	CASSLAIAGVGEQFF	TGTGCCAGCAGCTTAGCGATAGCGGGGGTGGGTGAGCAGTTCTTC
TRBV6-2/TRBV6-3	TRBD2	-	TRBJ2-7	CASSYGTRLAGGYHEQYF	TGTGCCAGCAGTTACGGTACCCGACTAGCGGGAGGGTACCACGAGCAGTACTTC
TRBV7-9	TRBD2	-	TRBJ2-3	CASGLRGGDTDTQYF	TGTGCCAGCGGCCTTCGCGGGGGGGACACAGATACGCAGTATTTT
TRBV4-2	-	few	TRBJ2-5	CASSQDEGTVETQYF	TGTGCCAGCAGCCAAGATGAGGGGACGGTAGAGACCCAGTACTTC
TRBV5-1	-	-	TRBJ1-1	CASNRDRDMNTEAFF	TGCGCCAGCAACCGGGACCGAGACATGAACACTGAAGCTTTCTTT
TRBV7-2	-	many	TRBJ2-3	CASSPSMGLAQYF	TGTGCCAGCAGCCCGTCCATGGGACTGGCGCAGTATTTT
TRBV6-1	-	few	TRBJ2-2	CASSEAPVDGELFF	TGTGCCAGCAGTGAAGCTCCGGTCGACGGGGAGCTGTTTTTT
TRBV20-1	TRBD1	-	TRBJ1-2	CSATERDRAYGYTF	TGCAGTGCTACTGAGAGGGACAGGGCCTATGGCTACACCTTC
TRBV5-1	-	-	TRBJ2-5	CASSLALAPFKETQYF	TGCGCCAGCAGCTTGGCTCTAGCTCCCTTCAAAGAGACCCAGTACTTC
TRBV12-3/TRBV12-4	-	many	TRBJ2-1	CASSLSRIYNEQFF	TGTGCCAGCAGTTTATCACGGATATACAATGAGCAGTTCTTC
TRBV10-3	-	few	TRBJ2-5	CAISDLAVETQYF	TGTGCCATCAGTGATCTAGCAGTTGAGACCCAGTACTTC
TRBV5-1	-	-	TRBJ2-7	CASSLGRVDEQYF	TGCGCCAGCAGCTTGGGACGGGTCGACGAGCAGTACTTC
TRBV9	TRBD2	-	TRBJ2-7	CTSSPHGAGGYEQYF	TGTACCAGCAGCCCCCACGGAGCGGGAGGCTACGAGCAGTACTTC
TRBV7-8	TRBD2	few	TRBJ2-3	CASSPRLAGTRDTQYF	TGTGCCAGCAGCCCTCGACTAGCGGGGACCCGGGATACGCAGTATTTT
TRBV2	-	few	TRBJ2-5	CASSGGGVRAQETQYF	TGTGCCAGCAGTGGGGGCGGGGTGAGGGCGCAAGAGACCCAGTACTTC
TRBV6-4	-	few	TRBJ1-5	CASTPSPGTQPQHF	TGTGCCAGCACCCCGTCCCCGGGCACTCAGCCCCAGCATTTT
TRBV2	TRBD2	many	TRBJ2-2	CASRASGGPNTGELFF	TGTGCCAGCAGGGCTAGCGGGGGGCCGAACACCGGGGAGCTGTTTTTT
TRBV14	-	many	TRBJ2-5	CASSQYETQYF	TGTGCCAGCAGCCAATATGAGACCCAGTACTTC
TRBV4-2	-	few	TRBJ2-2	CASSQMGTSANTGELFF	TGTGCCAGCAGCCAAATGGGGACATCCGCGAACACCGGGGAGCTGTTTTTT
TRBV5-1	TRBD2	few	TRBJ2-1	CASSLGVSGRAGEQFF	TGCGCCAGCAGCTTGGGGGTTAGCGGGAGGGCAGGTGAGCAGTTCTTC
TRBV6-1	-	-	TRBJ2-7	CASTNSQGSYEQYF	TGTGCCAGCACCAATTCACAGGGCTCCTACGAGCAGTACTTC
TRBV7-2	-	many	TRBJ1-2	CASSLATWQGTGYTF	TGTGCCAGCAGCTTAGCCACCTGGCAGGGGACTGGCTACACCTTC
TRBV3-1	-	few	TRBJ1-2	CASSQALSFTF	TGTGCCAGCAGCCAAGCGCTCTCTTTCACCTTC
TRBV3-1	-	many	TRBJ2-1	CASSQAQDPYNEQFF	TGTGCCAGCAGCCAAGCTCAGGACCCATACAATGAGCAGTTCTTC
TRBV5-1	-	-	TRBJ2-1	CASNGEVGNEQFF	TGCGCCAGCAATGGGGAGGTCGGCAATGAGCAGTTCTTC
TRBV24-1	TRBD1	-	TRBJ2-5	CATSDPDRKETQYF	TGTGCCACCAGTGACCCGGACAGGAAAGAGACCCAGTACTTC
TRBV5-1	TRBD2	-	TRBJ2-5	CASSLYLLAGSETQYF	TGCGCCAGCAGCTTGTACCTACTAGCGGGAAGCGAGACCCAGTACTTC
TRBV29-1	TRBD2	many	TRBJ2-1	CSVGDLAGGTRNEQFF	TGCAGCGTTGGGGACCTAGCGGGAGGGACTCGCAATGAGCAGTTCTTC
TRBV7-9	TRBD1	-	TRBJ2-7	CASSLTGGSDEQYF	TGTGCCAGCAGCTTGACAGGGGGGAGCGACGAGCAGTACTTC
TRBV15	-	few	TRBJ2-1	CATVGRHNEQFF	TGTGCCACGGTTGGAAGGCACAATGAGCAGTTCTTC
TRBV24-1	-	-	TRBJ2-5	CATSDGGRKTQYF	TGTGCCACCAGTGATGGGGGACGGAAGACCCAGTACTTC
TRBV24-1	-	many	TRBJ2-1	CATSLGGNEQFF	TGTGCCACCAGTTTGGGGGGTAATGAGCAGTTCTTC
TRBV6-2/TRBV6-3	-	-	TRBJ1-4	CASNPTGRKSANEKLFF	TGTGCCAGCAATCCGACAGGACGAAAGTCAGCTAATGAAAAACTGTTTTTT
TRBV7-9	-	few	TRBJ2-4	CASSLWGGLAKNIQYF	TGTGCCAGCAGCTTATGGGGCGGGCTAGCCAAAAACATTCAGTACTTC
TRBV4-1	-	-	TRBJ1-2	CASSQTFQGPYGYTF	TGCGCCAGCAGCCAGACATTCCAGGGGCCCTATGGCTACACCTTC
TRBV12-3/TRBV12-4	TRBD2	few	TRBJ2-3	CASSSGTSVTDTQYF	TGTGCCAGCAGTTCCGGGACTAGCGTAACAGATACGCAGTATTTT
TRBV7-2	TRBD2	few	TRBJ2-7	CASSLTSGRGSYEQYF	TGTGCCAGCAGCTTGACTAGCGGGAGGGGGTCCTACGAGCAGTACTTC
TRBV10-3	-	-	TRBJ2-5	CAISASAEETQYF	TGTGCCATCAGTGCGTCAGCGGAAGAGACCCAGTACTTC
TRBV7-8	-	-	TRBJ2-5	CASSLAQGIIQETQYF	TGTGCCAGCAGCTTAGCGCAGGGTATCATCCAAGAGACCCAGTACTTC
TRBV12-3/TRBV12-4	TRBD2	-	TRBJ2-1	CASGVAGDNEQFF	TGTGCCAGCGGAGTAGCGGGAGACAATGAGCAGTTCTTC
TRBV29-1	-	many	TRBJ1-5	CSVEDGHNQPQHF	TGCAGCGTTGAGGACGGCCACAATCAGCCCCAGCATTTT
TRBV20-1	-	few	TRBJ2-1	CSAREWGSEQFF	TGCAGTGCTAGAGAGTGGGGGAGTGAGCAGTTCTTC
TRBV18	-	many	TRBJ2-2	CASSPISGELFF	TGTGCCAGCTCACCAATCTCCGGGGAGCTGTTTTTT
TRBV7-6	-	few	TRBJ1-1	CASRRTGGDTEAFF	TGTGCCAGCAGGCGGACCGGGGGGGACACTGAAGCTTTCTTT
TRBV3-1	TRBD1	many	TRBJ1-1	CASSPTGGMNTEAFF	TGTGCCAGCAGCCCAACAGGGGGCATGAACACTGAAGCTTTCTTT
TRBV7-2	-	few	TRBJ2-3	CASSLVGGASDTQYF	TGTGCCAGCAGCTTAGTTGGGGGGGCCTCAGATACGCAGTATTTT
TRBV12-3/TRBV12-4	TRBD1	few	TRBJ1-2	CASRGTGNYGYTF	TGTGCCAGCAGGGGGACAGGGAACTATGGCTACACCTTC
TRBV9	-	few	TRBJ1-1	CASNPPGGGTEAFF	TGTGCCAGCAACCCTCCGGGGGGCGGCACTGAAGCTTTCTTT
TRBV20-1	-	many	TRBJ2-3	CSAPGLDTQYF	TGCAGTGCACCAGGTCTGGATACGCAGTATTTT